The 20 T cell receptor beta chains listed next were all sequenced from one sample in a study of radiotherapy plus CTLA-4 blockade in lung cancer. Clones were sequenced by immunoSEQ multiplex PCR, and TCRdb holds only the in-frame ones, with some missing. The sample shows around 78,000 clones, roughly 79% of them seen only once. Sequencing used peripheral blood, obtained from a patient treated with radiotherapy plus ipilimumab. The receptors stem from a human donor with non-small cell lung cancer who had a partial response to radiotherapy plus ipilimumab. Some clones in this sample may be carry-over from other donors' samples.

There are a few counts of this clone. The chain carries TRBV28 and TRBJ1-1, with D possibly matching TRBD1 (5 bases). Trimming took off 8 bases at V and 3 bases at J, with 16 bases between the two ends. The CDR3 covers 14 residues. The germline V gene encodes CDR1 MDHEN and CDR2 SYDVKM. CDR3 residues: CASERGRGYTEAFF. DNA for the CDR3: TGTGCCAGCGAGAGAGGGAGGGGCTACACTGAAGCTTTCTTT. The complete variable domain, with remaining parts taken from reference TRBV28 and TRBJ1-1, reads DVKVTQSSRYLVKRTGEKVFLECVQDMDHENMFWYRQDPGLGLRLIYFSYDVKMKEKGDIPEGYSVSREKKERFSLILESASTNQTSMYLCASERGRGYTEAFFGQGTRLTVV.

This clone was recorded only once. The rearrangement joins TRBV2 to TRBJ2-3; weak D call: TRBD2 (5 bases). The CDR3 is made up of 14 amino acids. CDR1 and CDR2 from the germline V gene are SNHLY and FYNNEI. Trimming shortened V by 3 bases and J by 4 bases, and 11 bases separated the two germline ends. CDR3 protein: CASSEGLRADTQYF. For the CDR3, the DNA is TGTGCCAGCAGTGAGGGATTGAGGGCAGATACGCAGTATTTT.

The chain has TRBV7-9 and TRBJ1-2; D is ambiguous. CDR3 size: 13 residues. Germline CDR1 and CDR2: SEHNR and FQNEAQ (reference sequence). With 5 bases removed from V and 3 bases from J, the gap between germline ends came to 10 bases. The CDR3 spells CASSPTGYYGYTF. The CDR3, as DNA: TGTGCCAGCAGCCCTACGGGATACTATGGCTACACCTTC.

Only one count was recorded for this clone. This chain connects TRBV5-1 to TRBJ2-1; 7 nucleotides align to TRBD1. Looked up from germline, CDR1 is SGHRS and CDR2 is YFSETQ. This CDR3 has 14 amino acids. Trimming at V came to 3 bases and at J to 6 bases, leaving 6 bases not matched to a gene. The CDR3 reads CASSSQGDSNEQFF. The CDR3 bases are TGCGCCAGCAGCTCGCAGGGGGACAGCAATGAGCAGTTCTTC.

This chain connects TRBV6-5 to TRBJ2-7; 10 bases are a match to TRBD1. Germline CDR1 is MNHEY and CDR2 is SVGAGI. The ends lost 6 bases at V and 4 bases at J; junction bases unmatched: 6. The length of the CDR3 is 14 residues. The CDR3 sequence is CASRMDRGIYEQYF. DNA for the CDR3: TGTGCCAGCAGAATGGACAGGGGGATTTACGAGCAGTACTTC.

This rearrangement joins TRBV6-5 to TRBJ2-7; maybe TRBD1 (6 bases). Deletions cut 0 bases from V and 11 bases from J, with 20 bases between. The length of the CDR3 is 15 residues. The germline gives CDR1 MNHEY, CDR2 SVGAGI. The CDR3 DNA sequence: TGTGCCAGCAGTTACTCCGCGCAACAGGGTGAGGTTAAGTACTTC. As protein: CASSYSAQQGEVKYF.

The chain links TRBV4-3 to TRBJ2-2, with no clear D. The CDR3 extends over 16 amino acids. CDR1 LGHNA and CDR2 YSLEER come from the germline V gene. Trimming took 3 bases from V and 4 from J, leaving 15 bases between them. The CDR3 sequence: CASSHASHGATGELFF. DNA for the CDR3: TGCGCCAGCAGCCACGCCAGTCACGGAGCCACCGGGGAGCTGTTTTTT.

V and J are TRBV30 and TRBJ2-2; 10 bases align to TRBD2. This CDR3 has 15 residues. CDR1 is GTSNPN, CDR2 SVGIG, per germline (reference sequence). Losses at the gene ends were 3 bases for V and 4 bases for J; bases not matched to a gene: 5. The CDR3, as DNA: TGTGCCTGGAGCTATGGGACTAGCGTCACCGGGGAGCTGTTTTTT. This sequence encodes CAWSYGTSVTGELFF.

V is TRBV7-3 and J is TRBJ2-1; 14 nucleotides align to TRBD2. The V and J ends lost 4 bases and 9 bases, in that order; junction bases with no gene match: 5. Germline V gene lookup returns CDR1 SGHTA and CDR2 FQGTGA. This CDR3 spans 15 amino acids. CDR3 sequence reads: CASSSGLAGGAEQFF. DNA of the CDR3: TGTGCCAGCAGCTCCGGACTAGCGGGAGGCGCTGAGCAGTTCTTC.

The gene calls are TRBV9 and TRBJ2-1; D is undetermined. The CDR3 spans 14 residues. In germline, CDR1 is SGDLS, CDR2 YYNGEE. Trimming took 0 bases from V and 5 from J, leaving 9 bases between them. The CDR3 DNA sequence: TGTGCCAGCAGCGTAGGTAGTAAGAACAATGAGCAGTTCTTC. Protein sequence: CASSVGSKNNEQFF.

The genes are TRBV7-6 and TRBJ1-5; no clear D. This CDR3 comprises 15 residues. CDR1 is SGHVS and CDR2 is FNYEAQ in the germline V gene. V was cut by 1 base and J by 0 bases, with 7 bases left in between. The DNA for the CDR3 is TGTGCCAGCAGCTTAGGGCACCTTAGCAATCAGCCCCAGCATTTT. It codes for CASSLGHLSNQPQHF. Full variable domain (outside the CDR3, taken from reference TRBV7-6 and TRBJ1-5): GAGVSQSPRYKVTKRGQDVALRCDPISGHVSLYWYRQALGQGPEFLTYFNYEAQQDKSGLPNDRFSAERPEGSISTLTIQRTEQRDSAMYRCASSLGHLSNQPQHFGDGTRLSIL.

The V and J genes are TRBV11-3 and TRBJ2-2, with 7 nucleotides matching TRBD1. The V segment lost 10 bases and the J segment 4 bases; nucleotides outside the gene matches: 9. The CDR3 covers 14 residues. Germline values: CDR1 SGHNT, CDR2 YENEEA. The CDR3 DNA reads as TGTGCCACCGAGACAGGGCGAATCACCGGGGAGCTGTTTTTT. It specifies CATETGRITGELFF.

The chain combines TRBV27 with TRBJ2-3; 10 nucleotides match TRBD2. The V gene's germline CDR1 is MNHEY and CDR2 SMNVEV (reference sequence). Trimming removed 5 bases from V and 1 base from J; junction bases left unmatched: 3. The CDR3 is 15 residues long. CDR3 nucleotides: TGTGCCAGCAGTATCGGACTAGCGGGCACAGATACGCAGTATTTT. Its translation is CASSIGLAGTDTQYF.

The gene calls are TRBV29-1 and TRBJ1-6; 7 bases agree with TRBD1. Germline loops: CDR1 SQVTM, CDR2 ANQGSEA. Trimming removed 6 bases from V and 5 bases from J; junction bases left unmatched: 4. This CDR3 region has 13 residues. CDR3 coding DNA: TGCAGCGTCGCCGGGACAGATAATTCACCCCTCCACTTT. Its protein is CSVAGTDNSPLHF.

V usage is TRBV6-1 and J usage is TRBJ2-5; 8 bases are a match to TRBD2. V lost 7 bases and J lost 1; bases outside the gene matches: 5. Germline values: CDR1 MNHNS, CDR2 SASEGT. The CDR3 runs to 14 residues. The CDR3: CASNRGGSQETQYF. In nucleotides, the CDR3 is TGTGCCAGCAATCGCGGGGGGTCCCAAGAGACCCAGTACTTC.

The chain joins TRBV30 to TRBJ1-2, with 12 nucleotides matching TRBD1. With 2 bases clipped from V and 4 bases from J, the junction kept 5 bases outside the gene matches. Looked up from germline, CDR1 is GTSNPN and CDR2 is SVGIG (reference sequence). CDR3 size: 15 residues. The CDR3 nucleotides are TGTGCCTGGAGTAAGGGACAGGGGGCAACCTATGGCTACACCTTC. This sequence encodes CAWSKGQGATYGYTF.

The CDR3 loop is CASRLHSRGQGEGLTEAFF. CDR3 DNA sequence: TGTGCCAGCAGACTACATTCACGGGGGCAGGGGGAAGGGCTAACTGAAGCTTTCTTT. This chain uses TRBV27 with TRBJ1-1, with 7 bases that match TRBD1. The CDR3 is 19 amino acids. Germline V lookup: CDR1 MNHEY, CDR2 SMNVEV (reference sequence). V trimming: 6 bases; J trimming: 5 bases; junction bases outside the gene matches: 24.

The gene calls are TRBV28 and TRBJ2-1; 8 bases agree with TRBD1. This CDR3 region has 15 residues. The germline V gene encodes CDR1 MDHEN and CDR2 SYDVKM. V was clipped by 7 bases and J by 4 bases; unmatched bases: 9. In DNA form, the CDR3 reads TGTGCCAGCACTGCCCCTCAGGGGGCGTACAATGAGCAGTTCTTC. It codes for CASTAPQGAYNEQFF.

This chain uses TRBV30 with TRBJ2-6; possibly TRBD1 for D (5 bases). The CDR3 loop spans 17 amino acids. Per germline, CDR1 GTSNPN and CDR2 SVGIG (reference sequence). Between the trimmed V and J ends, which lost 2 bases and 1 base, there was a span of 15 bases. The CDR3 nucleotides are TGTGCCTGGAGTAGGGGCAGGGTACGTTCTGGGGCCAACGTCCTGACTTTC. Its protein is CAWSRGRVRSGANVLTF.

The table lists this clone with a few counts. The chain is built from TRBV28 and TRBJ1-4, with no clear D. The CDR3 length is 14 residues. V was shortened by 6 bases and J by 10 bases, with 18 bases between the two germline ends. In germline, CDR1 is MDHEN, CDR2 SYDVKM. The CDR3: CASRLGRVLGKLFF. CDR3 sequence (DNA): TGTGCCAGCAGACTAGGACGCGTTTTAGGAAAACTGTTTTTT.